Included here is one T cell receptor (beta chain) sequence, with context. What antigen it recognizes has not been identified. The record has no base qualities; no much larger clone is one base away. Superscript III and a set of TRAV- and TRBV-specific primers were used to synthesize first-strand cDNA, so that both TCRalpha and TCRbeta chains were covered. A roughly 18-cycle PCR with Phusion amplified the TCRs, pairing a constant-region primer with the adapter that was attached to the V primers. Isolated mRNA was amplified with the MessageAmp II aRNA Amplification Kit, using a roughly 16-hour in vitro transcription at 37°C. mRNA for TCR sequencing was isolated with the Dynabeads mRNA DIRECT Purification Kit. Indexed Illumina adapters were added in a second Phusion PCR of about 25 cycles, and the PCR products were purified with AMPure XP beads. On the authors' methods: Using custom Perl scripts, TCR sequences encoding the same protein were pooled, out-of-frame sequences were removed, and the abundance of each clonotype was computed. Any TCR sequence supported by only a single read was excluded from analysis. Repertoire metrics included Shannon entropy, Gini index, clonality, richness, and frequency of TCRs shared between repertoires. The public sequencing data were trimmed at Q25 with fastp and processed into clonotypes with MiXCR by TCRdb, which kept only in-frame beta chains. Entries are consolidated by CDR3 protein sequence, retaining the most common genes and DNA. The V and J calls were not made by the authors but by TCRdb's processing. Recorded for this sample are fewer than 6,500 distinct CDR3 sequences; roughly 85% of them occurred a single time. The ten most abundant clones make up approximately 6.1% of the sample.

The sample comes from a study of low-dose radiotherapy and immunotherapy resistance in tumors (dated by TCRdb to between 2021 and 2022). Regarding the research as a whole: Cohort 1 received 0.5 Gy per fraction every 2 weeks, with a prescribed total PTV dose of 6.5 Gy. Patients in Cohort 2 were given 1 Gy per fraction every two weeks, for a total of 13 Gy across 26 weeks. Patients were given nivolumab as a 240 mg flat dose every two weeks and ipilimumab at 1 mg/kg every six weeks, with both drugs delivered intravenously. Cyclophosphamide 200 mg/m2 was administered intravenously every two weeks, one day before each radiation and immunotherapy administration. Patients took aspirin 300 mg orally once daily for four cycles, starting on cycle 1 day 1. Trial participants were not randomized into treatment groups. Eight patients were included in the translational analysis, namely three from the first dose cohort plus the first five from the second dose cohort.

The donors took part in RACIN, a single-arm, phase I, dose-escalation trial that combined nivolumab, ipilimumab, aspirin, low-dose cyclophosphamide and low-dose radiotherapy. To be eligible, a patient needed to have an advanced solid tumor that was TIL-negative. The CDR3 has 16 amino acids, counting the end cysteine and phenylalanine. Only the CDR3 region is kept as DNA, spanning 48 bases read in frame from base 1. In the germline V gene, CDR1 corresponds to MDHEN and CDR2 to SYDVKM. Trimming takes 4 bases from V and 2 bases from J, and the germline ends sit 17 bases apart. The chain was built from TRBV28 and TRBJ1-1; the D gene cannot be named for sure. This clonotype was obtained from a human donor with advanced metastatic prostate, ovarian, gallbladder or colorectal cancer (not recorded which). This table probably holds off-target reads from a library built for another chain. The CDR3: CASSYKFQERNTEAFF. The DNA sequence reads TGTGCCAGCAGTTATAAATTCCAGGAGCGCAACACTGAAGCTTTCTTT.